This TCR beta chain is drawn from a study of blood T cell repertoires in COVID-19. Turning to the study itself: The analysed material was cDNA or gDNA that came from T cells, B-cell-depleted T cells, or PBMCs.

Assay used: immunoSEQ multiplex PCR; TCRdb lists only in-frame clones, some missing. This table holds hundreds of thousands of clones, approximately 88% found once. The CDR3 runs 14 residues. The germline V gene has CDR1 SGDLS and CDR2 YYNGEE. Trimming pared 4 bases from V and 4 bases from J, leaving 14 bases between. V gene TRBV9 combines with J gene TRBJ1-1, with a weak D call TRBD1 (6 bases). Sequencing was performed on peripheral blood. The sequence came from a man aged 55 to 69 who had recovered from COVID-19. The CDR3 DNA reads TGTGCCAGCAGCCCAGAACCCAGGGGCACTGAAGCTTTCTTT. Protein product: CASSPEPRGTEAFF.